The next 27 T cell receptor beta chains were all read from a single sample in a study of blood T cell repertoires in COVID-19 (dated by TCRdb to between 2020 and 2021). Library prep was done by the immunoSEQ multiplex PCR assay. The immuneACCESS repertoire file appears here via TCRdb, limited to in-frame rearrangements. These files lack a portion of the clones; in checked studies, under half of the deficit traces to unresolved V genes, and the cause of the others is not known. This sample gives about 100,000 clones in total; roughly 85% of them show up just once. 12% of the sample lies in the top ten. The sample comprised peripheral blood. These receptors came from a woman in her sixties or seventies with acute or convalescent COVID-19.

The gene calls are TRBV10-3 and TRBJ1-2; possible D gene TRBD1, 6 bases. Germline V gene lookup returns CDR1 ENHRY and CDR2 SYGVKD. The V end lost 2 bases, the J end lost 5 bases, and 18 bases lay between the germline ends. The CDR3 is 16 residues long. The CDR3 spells CAISEPRAGERYGYTF. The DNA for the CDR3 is TGTGCCATCAGTGAGCCCCGGGCAGGGGAAAGGTATGGCTACACCTTC.

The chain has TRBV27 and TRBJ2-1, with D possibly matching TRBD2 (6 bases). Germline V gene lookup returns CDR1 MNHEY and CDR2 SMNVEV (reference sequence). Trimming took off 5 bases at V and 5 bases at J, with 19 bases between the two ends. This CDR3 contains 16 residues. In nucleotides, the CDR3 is TGTGCCAGCAGTGCCCCCGCGGCGGGGCACAACAATGAGCAGTTCTTC. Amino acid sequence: CASSAPAAGHNNEQFF.

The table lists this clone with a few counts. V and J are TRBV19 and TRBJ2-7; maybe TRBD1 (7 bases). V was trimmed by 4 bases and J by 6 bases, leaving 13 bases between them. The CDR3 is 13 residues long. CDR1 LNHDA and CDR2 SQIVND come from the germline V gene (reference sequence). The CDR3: CASSTRDSGEQYF. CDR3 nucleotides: TGTGCCAGTAGTACGCGGGACAGCGGCGAGCAGTACTTC.

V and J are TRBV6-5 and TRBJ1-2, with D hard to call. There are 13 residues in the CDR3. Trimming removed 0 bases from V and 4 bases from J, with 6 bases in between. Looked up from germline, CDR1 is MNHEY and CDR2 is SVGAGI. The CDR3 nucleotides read TGTGCCAGCAGTTACTCGGAGGGCTATGGCTACACCTTC. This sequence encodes CASSYSEGYGYTF.

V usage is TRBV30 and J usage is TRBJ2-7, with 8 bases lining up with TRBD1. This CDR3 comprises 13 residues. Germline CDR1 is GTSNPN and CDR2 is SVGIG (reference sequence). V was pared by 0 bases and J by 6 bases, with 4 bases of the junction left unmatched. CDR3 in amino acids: CAWSVDRGVEQYV. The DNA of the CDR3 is TGTGCCTGGAGTGTTGACAGGGGTGTCGAGCAGTACGTC.

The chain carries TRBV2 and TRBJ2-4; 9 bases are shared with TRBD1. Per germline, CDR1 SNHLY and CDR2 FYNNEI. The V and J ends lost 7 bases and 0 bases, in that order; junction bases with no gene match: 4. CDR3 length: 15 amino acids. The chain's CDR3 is CASTLGQGAKNIQYF. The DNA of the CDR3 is TGTGCCAGCACCCTGGGACAGGGAGCCAAAAACATTCAGTACTTC.

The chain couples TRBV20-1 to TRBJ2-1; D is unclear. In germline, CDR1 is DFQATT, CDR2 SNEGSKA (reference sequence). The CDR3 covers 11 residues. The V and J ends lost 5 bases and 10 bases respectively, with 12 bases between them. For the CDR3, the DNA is TGCAGTGCTTCCTCCAGCAGGGAGCAGTTCTTC. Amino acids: CSASSSREQFF.

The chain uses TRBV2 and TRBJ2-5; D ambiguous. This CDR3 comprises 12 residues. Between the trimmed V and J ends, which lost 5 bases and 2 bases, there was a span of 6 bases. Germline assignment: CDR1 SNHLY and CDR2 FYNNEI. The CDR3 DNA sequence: TGTGCCAGCAGTTTTCAACAAGAGACCCAGTACTTC. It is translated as CASSFQQETQYF.

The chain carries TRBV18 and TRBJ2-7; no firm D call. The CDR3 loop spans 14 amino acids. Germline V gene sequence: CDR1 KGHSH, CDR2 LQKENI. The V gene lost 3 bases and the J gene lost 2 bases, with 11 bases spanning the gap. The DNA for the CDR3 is TGTGCCAGCTCACCGCCAGTCACGACCTACGAGCAGTACTTC. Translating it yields CASSPPVTTYEQYF.

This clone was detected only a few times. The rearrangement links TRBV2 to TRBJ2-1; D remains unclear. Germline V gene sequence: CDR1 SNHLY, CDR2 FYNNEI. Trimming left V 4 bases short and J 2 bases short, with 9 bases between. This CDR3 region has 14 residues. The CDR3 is CASSAGSAYNEQFF. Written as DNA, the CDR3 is TGTGCCAGCAGTGCCGGGTCCGCCTACAATGAGCAGTTCTTC.

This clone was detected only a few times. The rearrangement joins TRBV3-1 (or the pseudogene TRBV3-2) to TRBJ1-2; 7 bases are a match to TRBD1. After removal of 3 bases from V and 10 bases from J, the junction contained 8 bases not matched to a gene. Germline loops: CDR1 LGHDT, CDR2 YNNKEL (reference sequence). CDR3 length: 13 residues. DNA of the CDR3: TGTGCCAGCAGCCAGGGTAGGGGACAGCCCTACACCTTC. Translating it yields CASSQGRGQPYTF.

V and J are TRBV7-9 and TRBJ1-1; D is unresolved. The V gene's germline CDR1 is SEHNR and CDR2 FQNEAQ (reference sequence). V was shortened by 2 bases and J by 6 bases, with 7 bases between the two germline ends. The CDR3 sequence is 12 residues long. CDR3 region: CASSLSQPEAFF. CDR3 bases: TGTGCCAGCAGCTTATCACAGCCTGAAGCTTTCTTT.

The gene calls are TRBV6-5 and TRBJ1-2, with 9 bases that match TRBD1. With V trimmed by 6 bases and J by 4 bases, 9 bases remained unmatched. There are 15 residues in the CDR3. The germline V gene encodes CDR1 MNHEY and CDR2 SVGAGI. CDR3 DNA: TGTGCCAGCAGCCGACAGGGGGATAGTGGCTATGGCTACACCTTC. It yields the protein CASSRQGDSGYGYTF.

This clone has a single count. The CDR3 is CASSGAVSPGELFF. In DNA form, the CDR3 reads TGTGCCAGTAGTGGGGCAGTTAGTCCCGGGGAGCTGTTTTTT. This chain connects TRBV19 to TRBJ2-2; D is perhaps TRBD1 (5 bases). Trimming left V 5 bases short and J 6 bases short, with 13 bases between. Germline V lookup: CDR1 LNHDA, CDR2 SQIVND (reference sequence). The CDR3 consists of 14 residues.

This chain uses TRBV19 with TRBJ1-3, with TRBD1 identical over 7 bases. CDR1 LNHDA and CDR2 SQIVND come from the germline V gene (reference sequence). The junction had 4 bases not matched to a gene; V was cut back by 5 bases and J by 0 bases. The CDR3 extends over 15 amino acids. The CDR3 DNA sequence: TGTGCCAGTAGTCCAGACAGGGCCTCTGGAAACACCATATATTTT. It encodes CASSPDRASGNTIYF.

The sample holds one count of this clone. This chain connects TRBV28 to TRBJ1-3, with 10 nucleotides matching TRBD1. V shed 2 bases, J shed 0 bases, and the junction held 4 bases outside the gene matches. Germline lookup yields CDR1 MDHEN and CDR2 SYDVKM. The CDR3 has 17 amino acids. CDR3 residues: CASSLPTGGLSGNTIYF. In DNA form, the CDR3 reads TGTGCCAGCAGTTTACCGACAGGGGGCCTCTCTGGAAACACCATATATTTT.

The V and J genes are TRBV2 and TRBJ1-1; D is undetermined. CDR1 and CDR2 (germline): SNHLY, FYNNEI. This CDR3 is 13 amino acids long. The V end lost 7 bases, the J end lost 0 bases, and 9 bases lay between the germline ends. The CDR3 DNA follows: TGTGCCAGCAACGGGGAACTGAACACTGAAGCTTTCTTT. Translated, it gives CASNGELNTEAFF.

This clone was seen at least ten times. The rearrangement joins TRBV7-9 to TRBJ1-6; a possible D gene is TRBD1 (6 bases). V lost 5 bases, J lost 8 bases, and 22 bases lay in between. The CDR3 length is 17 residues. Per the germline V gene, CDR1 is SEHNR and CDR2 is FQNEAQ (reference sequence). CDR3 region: CASSPTTTGWNDSPLHF. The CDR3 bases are TGTGCCAGCAGCCCCACTACCACAGGGTGGAATGATTCACCCCTCCACTTT.

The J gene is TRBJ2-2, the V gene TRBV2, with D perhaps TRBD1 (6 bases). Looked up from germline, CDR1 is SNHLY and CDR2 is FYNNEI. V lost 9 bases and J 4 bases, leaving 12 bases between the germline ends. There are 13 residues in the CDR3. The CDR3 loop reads CASRQESTGELFF. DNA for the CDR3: TGTGCCAGTCGACAGGAGAGCACCGGGGAGCTGTTTTTT.

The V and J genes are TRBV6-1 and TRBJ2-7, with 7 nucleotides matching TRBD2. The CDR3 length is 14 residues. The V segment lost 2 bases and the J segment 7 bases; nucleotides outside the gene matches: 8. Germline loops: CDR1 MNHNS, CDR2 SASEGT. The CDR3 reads CASSETGGVVEQYF. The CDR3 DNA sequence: TGTGCCAGCAGTGAAACGGGAGGAGTGGTGGAGCAGTACTTC.

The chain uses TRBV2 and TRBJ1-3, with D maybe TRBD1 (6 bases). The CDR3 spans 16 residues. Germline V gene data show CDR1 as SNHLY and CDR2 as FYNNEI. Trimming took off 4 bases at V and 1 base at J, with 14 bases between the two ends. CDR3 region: CASSVDRILSGNTIYF. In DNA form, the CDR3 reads TGTGCCAGCAGTGTGGACAGAATTTTATCTGGAAACACCATATATTTT. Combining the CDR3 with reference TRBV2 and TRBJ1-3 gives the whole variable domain EPEVTQTPSHQVTQMGQEVILRCVPISNHLYFYWYRQILGQKVEFLVSFYNNEISEKSEIFDDQFSVERPDGSNFTLKIRSTKLEDSAMYFCASSVDRILSGNTIYFGEGSWLTVV.

CDR3 in DNA: TGTGCCAGCAGCGTAGGACAGACCCAAGAGACCCAGTACTTC. Protein: CASSVGQTQETQYF. The V and J genes are TRBV9 and TRBJ2-5; D may be TRBD1 (5 bases). With 0 bases removed from V and 1 base from J, the gap between germline ends came to 7 bases. Looked up from germline, CDR1 is SGDLS and CDR2 is YYNGEE. The CDR3 consists of 14 residues.

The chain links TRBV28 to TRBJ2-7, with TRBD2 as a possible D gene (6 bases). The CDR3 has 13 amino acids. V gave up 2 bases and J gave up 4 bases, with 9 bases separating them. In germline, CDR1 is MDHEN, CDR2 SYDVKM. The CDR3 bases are TGTGCCAGCAGTTTAAACGGGGGATACGAGCAGTACGTC. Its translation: CASSLNGGYEQYV.

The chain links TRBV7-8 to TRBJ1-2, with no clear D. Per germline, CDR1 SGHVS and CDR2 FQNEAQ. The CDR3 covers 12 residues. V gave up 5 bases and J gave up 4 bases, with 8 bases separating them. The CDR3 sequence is CASSPRSYGYTF. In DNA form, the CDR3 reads TGTGCCAGCAGCCCCAGGTCCTATGGCTACACCTTC.

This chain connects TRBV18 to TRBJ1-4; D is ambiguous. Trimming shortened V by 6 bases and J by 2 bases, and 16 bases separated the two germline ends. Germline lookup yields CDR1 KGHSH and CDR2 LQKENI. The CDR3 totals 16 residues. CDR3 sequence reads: CASSETSPGTNEKLFF. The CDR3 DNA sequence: TGTGCCAGCTCGGAGACATCTCCGGGGACTAATGAAAAACTGTTTTTT.

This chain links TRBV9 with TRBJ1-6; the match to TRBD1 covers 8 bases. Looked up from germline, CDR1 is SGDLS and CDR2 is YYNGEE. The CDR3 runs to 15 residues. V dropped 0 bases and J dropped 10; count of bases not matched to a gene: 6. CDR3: CASSVGPTGESPLHF. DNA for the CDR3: TGTGCCAGCAGCGTAGGTCCGACAGGGGAGTCACCCCTCCACTTT.

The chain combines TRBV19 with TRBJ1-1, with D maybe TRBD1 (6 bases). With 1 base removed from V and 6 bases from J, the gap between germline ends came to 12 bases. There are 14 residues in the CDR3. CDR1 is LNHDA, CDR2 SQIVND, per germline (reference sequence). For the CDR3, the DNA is TGTGCCAGTAGTATAGGGACAGAACTATCTGAAGCTTTCTTT. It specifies CASSIGTELSEAFF.